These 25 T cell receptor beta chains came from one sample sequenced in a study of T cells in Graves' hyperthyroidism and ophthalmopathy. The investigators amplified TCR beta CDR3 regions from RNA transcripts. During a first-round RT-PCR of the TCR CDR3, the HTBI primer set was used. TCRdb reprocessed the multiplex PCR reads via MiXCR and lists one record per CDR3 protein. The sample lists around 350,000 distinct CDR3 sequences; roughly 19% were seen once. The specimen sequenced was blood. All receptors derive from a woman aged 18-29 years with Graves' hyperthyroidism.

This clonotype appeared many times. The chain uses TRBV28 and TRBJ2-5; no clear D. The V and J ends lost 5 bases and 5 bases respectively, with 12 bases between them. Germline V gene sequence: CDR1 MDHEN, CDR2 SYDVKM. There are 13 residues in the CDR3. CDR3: CASSPLRTETQYF. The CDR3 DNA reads TGTGCCAGCAGTCCCCTGCGCACGGAGACCCAGTACTTC.

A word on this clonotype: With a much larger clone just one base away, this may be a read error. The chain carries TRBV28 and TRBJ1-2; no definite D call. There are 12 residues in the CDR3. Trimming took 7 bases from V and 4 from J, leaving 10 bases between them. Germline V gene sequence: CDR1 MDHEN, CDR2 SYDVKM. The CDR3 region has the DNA TGTGCCAGCACCCAAGGGCTCTATGGCTACACCTTC. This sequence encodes CASTQGLYGYTF.

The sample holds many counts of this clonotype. The CDR3 DNA reads as TGTGCCAGCAGTTACCACAGGGGCTATGGCTACACCTTC. Its translation: CASSYHRGYGYTF. The gene calls are TRBV12-3 or TRBV12-4 and TRBJ1-2; TRBD1 matches 7 bases. V lost 4 bases and J lost 4; bases outside the gene matches: 3. This CDR3 spans 13 amino acids.

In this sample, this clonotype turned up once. DNA for the CDR3: TGTGCCAGCAGCCCGCAGATAGCGGTGACTACCTACGAGCAGTACTTC. This gives the protein CASSPQIAVTTYEQYF. V and J are TRBV12-3 or TRBV12-4 and TRBJ2-7; D perhaps matches TRBD2 (6 bases). There are 16 residues in the CDR3. V was clipped by 6 bases and J by 2 bases, with 20 bases between them.

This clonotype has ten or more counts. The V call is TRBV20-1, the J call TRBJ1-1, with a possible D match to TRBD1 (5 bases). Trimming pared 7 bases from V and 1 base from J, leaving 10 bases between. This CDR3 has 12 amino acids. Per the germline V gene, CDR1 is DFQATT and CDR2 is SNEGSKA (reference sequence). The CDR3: CSGRVSNTEAFF. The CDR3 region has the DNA TGCAGTGGCAGGGTATCGAACACTGAAGCTTTCTTT.

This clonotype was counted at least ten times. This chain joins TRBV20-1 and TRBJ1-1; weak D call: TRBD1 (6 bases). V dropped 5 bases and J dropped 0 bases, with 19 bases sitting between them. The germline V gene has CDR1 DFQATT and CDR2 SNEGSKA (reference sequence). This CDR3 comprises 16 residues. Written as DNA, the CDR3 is TGCAGTGCTGGACAGAAACTTCATCTAATGAACACTGAAGCTTTCTTT. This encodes CSAGQKLHLMNTEAFF.

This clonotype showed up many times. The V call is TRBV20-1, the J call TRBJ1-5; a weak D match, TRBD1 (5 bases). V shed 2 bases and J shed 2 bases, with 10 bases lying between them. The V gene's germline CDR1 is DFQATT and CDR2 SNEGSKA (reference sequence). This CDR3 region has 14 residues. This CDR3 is CSARQGWGNQPQHF. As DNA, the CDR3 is TGCAGTGCTAGACAGGGTTGGGGCAATCAGCCCCAGCATTTT.

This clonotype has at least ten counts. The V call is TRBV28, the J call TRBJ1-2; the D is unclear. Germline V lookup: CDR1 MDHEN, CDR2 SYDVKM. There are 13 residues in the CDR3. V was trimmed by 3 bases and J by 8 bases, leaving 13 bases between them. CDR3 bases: TGTGCCAGCAGTTTTTGGGAGATAGAAGGCTACACCTTC. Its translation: CASSFWEIEGYTF.

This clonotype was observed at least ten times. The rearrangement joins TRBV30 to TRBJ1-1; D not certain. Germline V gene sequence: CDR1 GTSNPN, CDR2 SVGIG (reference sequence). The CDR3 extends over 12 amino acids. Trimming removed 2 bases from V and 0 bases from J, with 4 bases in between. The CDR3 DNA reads TGTGCCTGGAGTTCCGTGAACACTGAAGCTTTCTTT. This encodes CAWSSVNTEAFF.

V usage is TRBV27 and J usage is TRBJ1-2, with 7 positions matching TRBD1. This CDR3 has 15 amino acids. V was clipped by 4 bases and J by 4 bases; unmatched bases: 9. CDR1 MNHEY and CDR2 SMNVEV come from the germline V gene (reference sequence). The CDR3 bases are TGTGCCAGCAGTTACACCTCGACAGGGATCTATGGCTACACCTTC. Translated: CASSYTSTGIYGYTF.

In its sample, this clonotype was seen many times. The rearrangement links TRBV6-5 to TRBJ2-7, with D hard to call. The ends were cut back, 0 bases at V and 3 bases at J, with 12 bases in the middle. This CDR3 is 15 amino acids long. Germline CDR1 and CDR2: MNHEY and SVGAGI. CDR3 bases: TGTGCCAGCAGTTACTCCTCCGGCCATTTCTACGAGCAGTACTTC. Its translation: CASSYSSGHFYEQYF.

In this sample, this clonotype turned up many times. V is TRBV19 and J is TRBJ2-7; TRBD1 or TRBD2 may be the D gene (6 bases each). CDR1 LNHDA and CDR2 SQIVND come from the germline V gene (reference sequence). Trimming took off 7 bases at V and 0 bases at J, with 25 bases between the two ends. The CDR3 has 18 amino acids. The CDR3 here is CASMLTLRRGESSYEQYF. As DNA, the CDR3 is TGTGCCAGTATGCTCACGCTGAGGAGGGGGGAAAGCTCCTACGAGCAGTACTTC.

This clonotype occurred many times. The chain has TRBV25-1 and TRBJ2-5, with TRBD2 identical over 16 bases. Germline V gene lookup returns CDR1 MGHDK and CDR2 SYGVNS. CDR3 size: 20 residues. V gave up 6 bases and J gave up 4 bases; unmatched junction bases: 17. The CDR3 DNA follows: TGTGCCAGCAGCTCGTTCGGCGGGACTAGCGGGGGGGCCTTGCGAGAGACCCAGTACTTC. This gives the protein CASSSFGGTSGGALRETQYF.

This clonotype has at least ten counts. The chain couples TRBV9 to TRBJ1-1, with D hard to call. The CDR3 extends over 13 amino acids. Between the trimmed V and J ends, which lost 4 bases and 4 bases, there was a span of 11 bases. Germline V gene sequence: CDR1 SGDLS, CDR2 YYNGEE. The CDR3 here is CASSNTWGTEAFF. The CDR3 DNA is TGTGCCAGCAGCAATACCTGGGGCACTGAAGCTTTCTTT.

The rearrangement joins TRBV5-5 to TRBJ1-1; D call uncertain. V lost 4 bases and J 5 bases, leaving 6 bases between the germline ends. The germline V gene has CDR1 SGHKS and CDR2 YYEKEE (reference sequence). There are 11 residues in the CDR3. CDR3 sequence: CASSIQTEAFF. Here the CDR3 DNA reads TGTGCCAGCAGCATACAAACTGAAGCTTTCTTT.

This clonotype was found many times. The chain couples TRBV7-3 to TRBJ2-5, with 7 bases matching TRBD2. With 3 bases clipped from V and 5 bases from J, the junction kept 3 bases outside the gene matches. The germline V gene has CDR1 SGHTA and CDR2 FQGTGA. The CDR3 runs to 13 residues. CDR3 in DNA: TGTGCCAGCAGCTTGGCGGGGGACGAGACCCAGTACTTC. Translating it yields CASSLAGDETQYF. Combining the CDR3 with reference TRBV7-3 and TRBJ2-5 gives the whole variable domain GAGVSQTPSNKVTEKGKYVELRCDPISGHTALYWYRQSLGQGPEFLIYFQGTGAADDSGLPNDRFFAVRPEGSVSTLKIQRTERGDSAVYLCASSLAGDETQYFGPGTRLLVL.

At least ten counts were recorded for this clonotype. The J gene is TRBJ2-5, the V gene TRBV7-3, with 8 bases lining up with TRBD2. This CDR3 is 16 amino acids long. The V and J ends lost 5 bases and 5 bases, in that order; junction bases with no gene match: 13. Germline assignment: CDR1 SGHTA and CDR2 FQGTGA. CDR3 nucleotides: TGTGCCAGCAGCCCCACCCTCGGGGGGGCCATGGAGACCCAGTACTTC. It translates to CASSPTLGGAMETQYF.

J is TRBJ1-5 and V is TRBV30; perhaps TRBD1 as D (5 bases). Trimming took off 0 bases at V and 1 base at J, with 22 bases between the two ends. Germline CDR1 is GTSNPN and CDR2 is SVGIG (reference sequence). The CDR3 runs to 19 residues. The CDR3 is CAWSVSNRQGIGSNQPQHF. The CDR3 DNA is TGTGCCTGGAGTGTTTCCAATAGGCAGGGAATAGGAAGCAATCAGCCCCAGCATTTT.

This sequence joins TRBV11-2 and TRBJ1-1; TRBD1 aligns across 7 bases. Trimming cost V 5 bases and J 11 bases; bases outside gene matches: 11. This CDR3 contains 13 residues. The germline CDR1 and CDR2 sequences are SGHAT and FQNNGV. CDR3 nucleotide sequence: TGTGCCAGCAGCCGTATTACAGGGGATCAGGCTTTCTTT. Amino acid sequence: CASSRITGDQAFF.

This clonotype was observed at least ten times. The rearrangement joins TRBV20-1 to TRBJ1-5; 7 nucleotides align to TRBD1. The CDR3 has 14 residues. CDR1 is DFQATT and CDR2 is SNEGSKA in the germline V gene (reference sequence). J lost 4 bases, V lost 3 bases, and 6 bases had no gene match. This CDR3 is CSARGQGGNQPQHF. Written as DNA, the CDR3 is TGCAGTGCTAGGGGGCAGGGGGGAAATCAGCCCCAGCATTTT.

The chain's CDR3 is CASSLAPEFRETQYF. CDR3 DNA: TGTGCCAGCAGCTTAGCGCCCGAGTTTCGGGAGACCCAGTACTTC. The chain uses TRBV7-2 and TRBJ2-5; no firm D call. The V and J ends lost 0 bases and 5 bases respectively, with 13 bases between them. Germline V gene lookup returns CDR1 SGHTA and CDR2 FQGNSA. The CDR3 spans 15 residues.

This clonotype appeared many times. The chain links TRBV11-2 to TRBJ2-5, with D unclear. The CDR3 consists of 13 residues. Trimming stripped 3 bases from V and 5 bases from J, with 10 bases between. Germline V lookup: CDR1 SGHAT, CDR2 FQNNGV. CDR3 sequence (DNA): TGTGCCAGCAGCTTTCCAGGCTGGGAGACCCAGTACTTC. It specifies CASSFPGWETQYF.

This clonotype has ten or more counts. The DNA of the CDR3 is TGTGCCAGCAGCCTTAGAGGGCAGACCCAGTACTTC. As protein: CASSLRGQTQYF. The chain joins TRBV3-1 to TRBJ2-5; a possible D gene is TRBD2 (5 bases). V lost 4 bases and J 6 bases, leaving 9 bases between the germline ends. The length of the CDR3 is 12 residues. The V gene's germline CDR1 is LGHDT and CDR2 YNNKEL (reference sequence).

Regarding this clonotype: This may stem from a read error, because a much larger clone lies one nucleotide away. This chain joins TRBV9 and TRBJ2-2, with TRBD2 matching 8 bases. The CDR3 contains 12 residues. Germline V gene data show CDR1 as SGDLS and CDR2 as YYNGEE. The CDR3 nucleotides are TGTGCCACCTCATCATCGGGGGGGGAGCTGTGTTTT. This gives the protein CATSSSGGELCF.

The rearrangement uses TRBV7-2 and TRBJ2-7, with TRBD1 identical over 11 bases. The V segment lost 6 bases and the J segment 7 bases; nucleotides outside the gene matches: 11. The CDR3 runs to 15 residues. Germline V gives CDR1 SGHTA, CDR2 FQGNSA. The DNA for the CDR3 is TGTGCCAGCAGTGGGACAGGGGGTAACTCGGGTGAGCAGTACTTC. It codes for CASSGTGGNSGEQYF.